A selection of T cell receptor beta chains follows, all from one sample in a study of cytomegalovirus exposure and HLA in healthy donors. The table came from immunoSEQ multiplex PCR; TCRdb's copy has only in-frame clones and leaves some out. This table has about 130,000 clones, around 89% appearing once. The specimen sequenced was PBMCs. The receptors derive from a woman in her 30s in good health and CMV-seropositive. Each CDR3 is given without its conserved first and last residue.

TRBJ2-3 TRBV5-1 ASSLVQGNTDTQY
TRBJ1-5 TRBV28 ASTPTGRSNQPQH
TRBJ2-2 TRBV2 ASSEIAGGSRGELF
TRBJ1-2 TRBV2 ASRRRSTGGYT
TRBJ1-4 TRBV2 ASWGRSNEKLF
TRBJ2-1 TRBV13 ASSTTGGRNNEQF
TRBJ2-7 TRBV2 ASSFPRQAIGQY
TRBJ1-1 TRBV18 ASSPQYTANTEAF
TRBJ1-5 TRBV27 ASSLRLGVAGAQH
TRBJ2-1 TRBV27 ASSPLGLYNEQF
TRBJ2-7 TRBV6-5 ASSTGIYEQY
TRBJ1-6 TRBV10-3 AISEPYRTDNSPLH
TRBJ1-1 TRBV7-2 ASRYRALNTEAF
TRBJ1-2 TRBV6-5 ASSTNRGGYT
TRBJ1-1 TRBV5-1 ASSFRGQGGTEAF
TRBJ1-2 TRBV27 ASSLSGQGATGYT
TRBJ2-7 TRBV27 ASSLKSGSLHEQY
TRBJ2-7 TRBV1 TSSQASGGEYEQY
TRBJ1-2 TRBV6-5 ASSYSYRTGAGYT
TRBJ1-2 TRBV6-6 ASSSSGLLEGYT
TRBJ2-7 TRBV4-2 ASSREGQGYEQY
TRBJ2-1 TRBV6-1 ASSGTGVTYNEQF
TRBJ1-2 TRBV7-2 ASSLGPITSNYGYT
TRBJ2-5 TRBV6-5 ASRTGTSRLETQY
TRBJ2-3 TRBV27 ASSPGTSGYTDTQY
TRBJ1-5 TRBV19 ASGQGLIQPQH
TRBJ2-5 TRBV6-7 ASSYSSSGGARGQETQY
TRBJ1-1 TRBV18 ASSPLGPGTEAF
TRBJ2-5 TRBV28 ASSVAGGAETQY
TRBJ2-7 TRBV28 ASSELTSGRPEQY
TRBJ1-1 TRBV30 AWSVSRQSNTEAF
TRBJ2-5 TRBV18 ASSPPGLAGGETQY
TRBJ2-1 TRBV28 ASSLTSGGSYNEQF
TRBJ1-1 TRBV10-3 AISGIGQGNTEAF
TRBJ1-5 TRBV27 ASSIRQVANQPQH
TRBJ1-2 TRBV7-9 ASSLGGPGYGYT
TRBJ2-5 TRBV4-1 ASSQEQTGGGETQY
TRBJ2-1 TRBV6-6 ASTDTSGGYNEQF
TRBJ2-7 TRBV15 ATTPGGSSSYEQY
TRBJ2-5 TRBV28 ASSLVLGETQY
TRBJ1-4 TRBV18 ASSPRGGSGEKLF
TRBJ1-5 TRBV6-1 ASSGSRGGPNQPQH
TRBJ2-7 TRBV5-1 ASGLERATSGTGEQY
TRBJ2-1 TRBV18 ASSPTGGFNTHNEQF
TRBJ2-7 TRBV27 ASRRLAESYEQY
TRBJ1-5 TRBV27 ASSFDREQPQH
TRBJ2-2 TRBV7-9 ASSLPGRNTGELF
TRBJ2-3 TRBV5-6 ASSLGPQTSTDTQY
TRBJ2-3 TRBV2 ASLRENTDTQY
TRBJ2-6 TRBV14 ASSPRNRLAGGSSGANVLT
TRBJ2-7 TRBV6-5 ASSNSGIPY
TRBJ2-1 TRBV5-1 ASSLTSGVYNEQF
TRBJ2-3 TRBV7-2 ASRQGSTDTQY
TRBJ1-4 TRBV15 ATSRVGTEGKLF
TRBJ1-2 TRBV2 ASIFATASYGYT
TRBJ2-4 TRBV27 ASRPRTSAFPRNIQY